Listed below are T cell receptor beta chains from one sample, sequenced in a study of monozygotic twins with inflammatory bowel disease. TCRdb reprocessed the 5' RACE reads and reports one entry per CDR3 protein, with no DNA. The repertoire table contains roughly 330,000 distinct CDR3 sequences. The specimen sequenced was blood. All receptors come from a human donor with ulcerative colitis or Crohn's disease, or a healthy co-twin of an affected twin (not recorded which). CDR3s include the opening cysteine and the closing phenylalanine or tryptophan.

v_call	j_call	cdr3_aa
TRBV6-2/TRBV6-3	TRBJ2-7	CASTLSLRDPYEQYF
TRBV5-1	TRBJ2-5	CASRGTGGQETQYF
TRBV5-1	TRBJ1-1	CASSLVPGDTEAFF
TRBV7-2	TRBJ2-5	CASSLRQVPKETQYF
TRBV28	TRBJ2-7	CASSPSAGYEQYF
TRBV2	TRBJ2-3	CASSSGQGRADTQYF
TRBV7-9	TRBJ2-1	CASSLGGSTYNEQFF
TRBV12-3/TRBV12-4	TRBJ1-1	CASSFSTTEAFF
TRBV28	TRBJ2-3	CASSPPGLAGGPGTDTQYF
TRBV7-9	TRBJ2-7	CASSFQGDARYEQYF
TRBV29-1	TRBJ2-7	CSVDRGGTEQYF
TRBV14	TRBJ2-7	CASSPSIIGEQYF
TRBV12-3/TRBV12-4	TRBJ2-2	CASSRGQPSTGELFF
TRBV12-3/TRBV12-4	TRBJ1-6	CASSPTGENSPLHF
TRBV20-1	TRBJ2-2	CSATKGQNTGELFF
TRBV6-2/TRBV6-3	TRBJ1-1	CASSYPLTNTEAFF
TRBV18	TRBJ1-5	CASSPVRAQPQHF
TRBV12-3/TRBV12-4	TRBJ2-7	CASSSTDTYEQYF
TRBV29-1	TRBJ1-4	CSVIKGRGLFF
TRBV5-1	TRBJ2-3	CASRGTGSTDTQYF
TRBV29-1	TRBJ2-1	CSVEPPSGYNEQFF
TRBV9	TRBJ2-1	CASSYGRSSYNEQFF
TRBV6-5	TRBJ2-1	CASRTSYNEQFF
TRBV7-9	TRBJ2-5	CASSLFSPYQETQYF
TRBV5-1	TRBJ2-1	CASSLQTGSYNEQFF
TRBV18	TRBJ2-7	CASSPGLGEQYF
TRBV10-3	TRBJ2-2	CATRDRNTGELFF
TRBV27	TRBJ2-1	CASSPPPGGVINEQFF
TRBV6-5	TRBJ2-1	CASSWASGGAFYNEQFF
TRBV5-1	TRBJ2-5	CASGRLAGTQETQYF
TRBV4-2	TRBJ1-3	CASSQRDSLRNTIYF
TRBV13	TRBJ1-1	CASSKTGLEAFF
TRBV5-1	TRBJ2-7	CASNRDRGTTYEQYF
TRBV20-1	TRBJ2-3	CSATGGAGDTDTQYF
TRBV5-4	TRBJ1-1	CASSSGVETEAFF
TRBV28	TRBJ1-2	CASRPGTANYGYTF
TRBV3-1	TRBJ2-5	CASSQDYRPQETQYF
TRBV18	TRBJ2-1	CASSRQGAAINEQFF
TRBV20-1	TRBJ1-4	CSAREDPNEKLFF
TRBV12-3/TRBV12-4	TRBJ2-2	CASSPWTGRNTGELFF
TRBV9	TRBJ2-3	CASSVALRTTSTDTQYF
TRBV28	TRBJ2-3	CASSLHLTDTQYF
TRBV6-2/TRBV6-3	TRBJ1-2	CASNPLASYGYTF
TRBV5-1	TRBJ1-5	CASSLGDSHQPQHF
TRBV6-2/TRBV6-3	TRBJ2-3	CASSYLLGSADTQYF
TRBV7-2	TRBJ2-7	CASSLGRTGGSYEQYF
TRBV6-5	TRBJ2-5	CASSYSSVRQETQYF
TRBV15	TRBJ2-5	CATSRSGQETQYF
TRBV19	TRBJ2-7	CATKGGYLNSYEQYF
TRBV27	TRBJ2-7	CASSSRQGSYEQYF
TRBV20-1	TRBJ1-1	CSGVGVGNTEAFF
TRBV10-1	TRBJ2-7	CASSELATGFDEQYF
TRBV23-1	TRBJ2-2	CASSRRGPSNTGELFF
TRBV29-1	TRBJ2-7	CSVTGLNSYEQYF
TRBV4-3	TRBJ1-1	CASSQDRGPSTEAFF
TRBV7-9	TRBJ1-6	CASSPRISPGNSPLHF
TRBV6-2/TRBV6-3	TRBJ2-1	CASSSKWHEQFF
TRBV20-1	TRBJ2-4	CSGTRDPIGGIQYF
TRBV12-3/TRBV12-4	TRBJ2-1	CASSQLAGYNNEQFF
TRBV27	TRBJ2-7	CASSFRRGVRYERYF